Sequencing of this T cell receptor (beta chain) was carried out in a study of early T cells in non-severe SARS-CoV-2 infection. Study-level information: Sequencing of unsorted whole blood was done on bulk RNA, leaving chains unpaired.

A few counts support this clonotype. TCRdb independently ran MiXCR on the 5' RACE reads; one entry per CDR3 protein. The sample yields about 48,000 distinct CDR3 sequences, approximately 8.1% seen once. The specimen sequenced was whole blood. This receptor was taken from an adult who was a healthcare worker with PCR-confirmed SARS-CoV-2 infection or an uninfected control (not recorded which).

The CDR3 nucleotides read TGTGCCAGCAGTTCGGGGGACACCCTCTATGGCTACACCTTC. This translates into CASSSGDTLYGYTF. The chain carries TRBV25-1 and TRBJ1-2; D possibly corresponds to TRBD1 (6 bases). Germline V gene lookup returns CDR1 MGHDK and CDR2 SYGVNS. The CDR3 covers 14 residues. The V end lost 5 bases, the J end lost 4 bases, and 14 bases lay between the germline ends.